The 25 T cell receptor beta chains listed next were all sequenced from one sample in a study of shared clonotypes between healthy human individuals. Naive CD8 cells lacked CD45RO, underwent positive selection for CCR7 and left out terminally differentiated effector memory CD45RA+ cells. Using immunoSEQ multiplex PCR, the repertoire was profiled, and TCRdb retains in-frame clones only, with some absent. The sample shows about 2,200,000 clones, about 93% of them seen only once. The source material was naive CD8+ T cells from PBMCs. Source of these receptors: a man in his late teens or twenties in good health. Some clones in this sample may be carry-over from other donors' samples.

This chain links TRBV6-5 with TRBJ2-3, with D hard to call. Trimming took off 2 bases at V and 1 base at J, with 13 bases between the two ends. This CDR3 contains 16 residues. Germline CDR1 is MNHEY and CDR2 is SVGAGI. CDR3 region: CASSYLAEDRTDTQYF. The CDR3 nucleotides read TGTGCCAGCAGTTACCTTGCGGAAGACCGCACAGATACGCAGTATTTT.

This chain connects TRBV21-1 to TRBJ2-7; the DNA was not used to check the table's D call, TRBD1. TRBV21-1 is described as a pseudogene. The CDR3 runs to 15 residues. CDR3 nucleotide sequence: TGTGCCAGCAGCGCCTGGGACAATTCCTCCTACGAGCAGTACTTC. It yields the protein CASSAWDNSSYEQYF.

This sequence joins TRBV7-9 and TRBJ2-3, with D maybe TRBD2 (6 bases). Germline CDR1 and CDR2: SEHNR and FQNEAQ (reference sequence). V shed 8 bases and J shed 6 bases, with 12 bases lying between them. The CDR3 is 12 amino acids. In nucleotides, the CDR3 is TGTGCCAGCGGGCGCCGGGGGGATACGCAGTATTTT. It encodes CASGRRGDTQYF.

This clone came up once. The chain couples TRBV29-1 to TRBJ1-1; 7 nucleotides align to TRBD1. The CDR3 runs 12 residues. V gave up 2 bases and J gave up 8 bases; unmatched junction bases: 5. CDR1 SQVTM and CDR2 ANQGSEA come from the germline V gene. CDR3 sequence reads: CSVEKTGREAFF. The CDR3 bases are TGCAGCGTTGAAAAGACAGGGAGGGAAGCTTTCTTT.

The chain joins TRBV28 to TRBJ1-3, with 8 bases identical to TRBD1. Trimming cost V 6 bases and J 0 bases; bases outside gene matches: 7. The CDR3 has 16 amino acids. Germline V gene lookup returns CDR1 MDHEN and CDR2 SYDVKM. This chain's CDR3 is CASREDRGHSGNTIYF. CDR3 DNA: TGTGCCAGCAGGGAAGACAGGGGTCACTCTGGAAACACCATATATTTT.

This chain uses TRBV27 with TRBJ2-7; 8 bases agree with TRBD2. Unmatched junction bases numbered 10, after V lost 6 bases and J lost 0 bases. Per germline, CDR1 MNHEY and CDR2 SMNVEV (reference sequence). The CDR3 has 16 amino acids. The CDR3 DNA sequence: TGTGCCAGCAGCCCACTAGCGGAAGGGAACTCCTACGAGCAGTACTTC. This translates into CASSPLAEGNSYEQYF.

This chain uses TRBV4-1 with TRBJ1-4; 7 bases agree with TRBD1. In germline, CDR1 is MGHRA, CDR2 YSYEKL. There are 18 residues in the CDR3. V was pared by 0 bases and J by 2 bases, with 9 bases of the junction left unmatched. The CDR3 protein is CASSQDGVRGSTNEKLFF. As DNA, the CDR3 is TGCGCCAGCAGCCAAGATGGGGTCAGGGGGTCGACTAATGAAAAACTGTTTTTT.

On this clone itself: The germline gene is not matched at one end of the junction; a read error may be the cause. The chain joins TRBV7-9 to TRBJ2-7, with 10 bases identical to TRBD2. The V gene's germline CDR1 is SEHNR and CDR2 FQNEAQ (reference sequence). This CDR3 comprises 12 residues. In DNA form, the CDR3 reads TGTGCCAGCAGGTTAGCGGGGGGCGAGCAGTACTTC. This codes for CASRLAGGEQYF.

V gene TRBV19 combines with J gene TRBJ2-4; no clear D gene. The V and J ends lost 5 bases and 8 bases respectively, with 4 bases between them. The CDR3 length is 10 residues. Looked up from germline, CDR1 is LNHDA and CDR2 is SQIVND (reference sequence). Written as DNA, the CDR3 is TGTGCCAGTAGTGGAGACATTCAGTACTTC. Translating gives CASSGDIQYF.

About this clone: This sample also contains other DNA sequences that code for the same CDR3. The chain uses TRBV7-9 and TRBJ2-7; 10 bases are a match to TRBD1. Germline V gene lookup returns CDR1 SEHNR and CDR2 FQNEAQ (reference sequence). The CDR3 covers 15 residues. After removal of 0 bases from V and 2 bases from J, the junction contained 1 base not matched to a gene. The CDR3 coding sequence is TGTGCCAGCAGCTTAGCAGGACAGGGGGCCTACGAGCAGTACTTC. It translates to CASSLAGQGAYEQYF.

The sample holds one count of this clone. V usage is TRBV19 and J usage is TRBJ2-7, with 9 bases matching TRBD1. CDR3 length: 11 residues. Germline V CDR1 and CDR2: LNHDA, SQIVND (reference sequence). Trimming at V came to 6 bases and at J to 7 bases, leaving 1 base not matched to a gene. The CDR3 nucleotides are TGTGCCAGTAGGGGGACAGGGGAGCAGTACTTC. Its translation is CASRGTGEQYF.

About this clone itself: The same CDR3 arises from other DNA sequences in this sample as well. The chain has TRBV4-1 and TRBJ2-7; the match to TRBD1 covers 7 bases. Trimming at V came to 0 bases and at J to 3 bases, leaving 5 bases not matched to a gene. This CDR3 spans 15 amino acids. Germline CDR1 reads MGHRA; CDR2 reads YSYEKL. The CDR3 nucleotides are TGCGCCAGCAGCCAAGAGCCCAGGGGGAGCTACGAGCAGTACTTC. Translated, it gives CASSQEPRGSYEQYF.

This clone showed up just once. V and J are TRBV10-3 and TRBJ2-3; D call uncertain. This CDR3 spans 14 amino acids. Germline V lookup: CDR1 ENHRY, CDR2 SYGVKD. V gave up 10 bases and J gave up 1 base, with 15 bases separating them. CDR3 nucleotides: TGTGCCACTCGTTCGACCTTAGGCACAGATACGCAGTATTTT. It translates to CATRSTLGTDTQYF.

The chain uses TRBV27 and TRBJ2-1; maybe TRBD2 (6 bases). Germline-derived CDR1 and CDR2 are MNHEY and SMNVEV (reference sequence). The CDR3 is 14 residues long. Between the trimmed V and J ends, which lost 8 bases and 0 bases, there was a span of 11 bases. Here the CDR3 reads CASAYGSSYNEQFF. Written as DNA, the CDR3 is TGTGCCAGCGCCTACGGGAGCTCCTACAATGAGCAGTTCTTC.

The chain recombines TRBV2 with TRBJ2-7, with 9 bases aligning to TRBD1. CDR3 size: 16 residues. Germline V gene sequence: CDR1 SNHLY, CDR2 FYNNEI. With V trimmed by 4 bases and J by 2 bases, 9 bases remained unmatched. The CDR3 nucleotides read TGTGCCAGCAGTGGTTTTTCCGGGACAGGGACCTACGAGCAGTACTTC. This encodes CASSGFSGTGTYEQYF.

The V call is TRBV7-8, the J call TRBJ2-3; 7 nucleotides match TRBD1. Germline CDR1 and CDR2: SGHVS and FQNEAQ. V was pared by 5 bases and J by 4 bases, with 3 bases of the junction left unmatched. CDR3 length: 13 amino acids. DNA of the CDR3: TGTGCCAGCAGCCTCGACAGGGCAGATACGCAGTATTTT. It encodes CASSLDRADTQYF.

A note on this clone: Given the absence of the conserved phenylalanine or tryptophan at the CDR3 end, a read error is likely. CDR3 sequence (DNA): TGTGCCAGCAGCTTAGGTAGGGGTTATAGCAATCAGCCCCAGCATCTT. It yields the protein CASSLGRGYSNQPQHL. The chain carries TRBV7-8 and TRBJ1-5, with D tentatively TRBD1 (5 bases). The V gene's germline CDR1 is SGHVS and CDR2 FQNEAQ. Trimming pared 1 base from V and 0 bases from J, leaving 10 bases between. There are 16 residues in the CDR3.

V usage is TRBV5-6 and J usage is TRBJ1-3; TRBD1 might be the D (5 bases). The CDR3 covers 15 residues. The ends were cut back, 5 bases at V and 0 bases at J, with 12 bases in the middle. Looked up from germline, CDR1 is SGHDT and CDR2 is YYEEEE. This CDR3 reads CASSRTFSSGNTIYF. The CDR3 coding sequence is TGTGCCAGCAGTCGGACATTCAGCTCTGGAAACACCATATATTTT.

The CDR3 nucleotides read TGTGCCAGCAGCTTAGTCACGGGGAGTGGCTACGAGCAGTACTTC. This codes for CASSLVTGSGYEQYF. The V call is TRBV7-2, the J call TRBJ2-7, with D perhaps matching TRBD2 (5 bases). Trimming removed 1 base from V and 3 bases from J, with 13 bases in between. The CDR3 sequence is 15 residues long. Germline V gene sequence: CDR1 SGHTA, CDR2 FQGNSA.

The gene calls are TRBV4-3 and TRBJ2-5; 8 nucleotides line up with TRBD2. Trimming removed 1 base from V and 3 bases from J; junction bases left unmatched: 1. The CDR3 has 14 amino acids. Germline lookup yields CDR1 LGHNA and CDR2 YSLEER. CDR3 in amino acids: CASSQVSGEETQYF. CDR3 DNA: TGCGCCAGCAGCCAAGTTAGCGGGGAAGAGACCCAGTACTTC.

The V and J genes are TRBV27 and TRBJ1-3, with D unresolved. Trimming stripped 3 bases from V and 0 bases from J, with 9 bases between. Germline CDR1 reads MNHEY; CDR2 reads SMNVEV (reference sequence). The CDR3 runs to 15 residues. CDR3 region: CASSFSGNSGNTIYF. The DNA for the CDR3 is TGTGCCAGCAGTTTTTCTGGCAACTCTGGAAACACCATATATTTT.

CDR3 in DNA: TGCGCCAGCAGTGATACCCGTTTAACCTACGAGCAGTACTTC. Amino acid sequence: CASSDTRLTYEQYF. The chain has TRBV10-1 and TRBJ2-7; D not resolved. V was cut by 3 bases and J by 2 bases, with 11 bases left in between. The germline CDR1 and CDR2 sequences are WNHNN and SYGVQD (reference sequence). CDR3 length: 14 amino acids.

This clone was picked up a small number of times. This sample includes further DNA sequences coding for the same CDR3. The chain has TRBV7-3 and TRBJ1-1; D might be TRBD1 (5 bases). The ends were cut back, 1 base at V and 1 base at J, with 10 bases in the middle. The CDR3 runs 15 residues. Per the germline V gene, CDR1 is SGHTA and CDR2 is FQGTGA. CDR3 amino acids: CASSLIRQGNTEAFF. CDR3 DNA sequence: TGTGCCAGCAGCTTAATCAGGCAGGGGAACACTGAAGCTTTCTTT.

The chain is built from TRBV7-2 and TRBJ2-1; D possibly corresponds to TRBD1 (5 bases). Germline values: CDR1 SGHTA, CDR2 FQGNSA. The V gene lost 1 base and the J gene lost 6 bases, with 10 bases spanning the gap. This CDR3 spans 14 amino acids. The CDR3 here is CASSLGAGLNEQFF. CDR3 sequence (DNA): TGTGCCAGCAGCTTAGGGGCAGGGCTCAATGAGCAGTTCTTC. The variable domain in full, completed from reference TRBV7-2 and TRBJ2-1, reads GAGVSQSPSNKVTEKGKDVELRCDPISGHTALYWYRQSLGQGLEFLIYFQGNSAPDKSGLPSDRFSAERTGGSVSTLTIQRTQQEDSAVYLCASSLGAGLNEQFFGPGTRLTVL.

The chain recombines TRBV27 with TRBJ1-1; D not resolved. V lost 5 bases, J lost 1 base, and 11 bases lay in between. Germline CDR1 MNHEY, CDR2 SMNVEV (reference sequence). The CDR3 sequence is 14 residues long. CDR3 coding DNA: TGTGCCAGCAGTACAGTCTCGGGGAACACTGAAGCTTTCTTT. This gives the protein CASSTVSGNTEAFF.